Here is one T cell receptor beta chain with its context. Its antigen is as yet unknown. With V trimmed by 7 bases and J by 2 bases, 4 bases remained unmatched. CDR1 is SQVTM and CDR2 is ANQGSEA in the germline V gene. This CDR3 comprises 12 residues. The PCR ran on 60 Vbeta and 13 Jbeta primers. Here immunoSEQ multiplex PCR was the method, and the copy in TCRdb shows in-frame clones only, minus some. Found here are fewer than 250,000 clones; the top ten clones hold about 1%. This record comes from a study of cytomegalovirus exposure and HLA in healthy donors. General observations from the study: In vitro work confirmed that three CMV-associated chains recognize CMV antigens. Later work associated around 18,000 TCR beta sequences with HLA alleles at 0.05 false discovery rate. In a later analysis, HLA-associated TCR beta chains were more clonally expanded than equally common others. Usually a TCR sequence was rare, but some public TCRs were found in many donors.

Sample: PBMCs. The J gene is TRBJ2-5, the V gene TRBV29-1; 7 bases match TRBD1. This clonotype was sampled from a woman aged 25 to 39 in good health and CMV-seropositive. CDR3 amino acids: CSETGQQETQYF. As DNA, the CDR3 is TGCAGCGAAACGGGACAGCAAGAGACCCAGTACTTC. The full variable domain, with the rest looked up from reference TRBV29-1 and TRBJ2-5, is SAVISQKPSRDICQRGTSLTIQCQVDSQVTMMFWYRQQPGQSLTLIATANQGSEATYESGFVIDKFPISRPNLTFSTLTVSNMSPEDSSIYLCSETGQQETQYFGPGTRLLVL.